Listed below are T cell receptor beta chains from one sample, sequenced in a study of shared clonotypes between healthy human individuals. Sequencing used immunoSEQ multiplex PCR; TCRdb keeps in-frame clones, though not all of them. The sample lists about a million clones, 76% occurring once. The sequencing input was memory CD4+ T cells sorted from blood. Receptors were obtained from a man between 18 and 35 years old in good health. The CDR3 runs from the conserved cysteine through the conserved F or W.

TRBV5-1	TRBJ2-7	CASSLEAGPSYEQYF
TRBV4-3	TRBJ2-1	CASSQDVGGGGYNEQFF
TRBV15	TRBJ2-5	CATSRSTGLETQYF
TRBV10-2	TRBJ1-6	CASSDSQVPYNSPLHF
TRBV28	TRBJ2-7	CASSLQVYEQYF
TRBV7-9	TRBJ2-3	CASSLSGSRTDTQYF
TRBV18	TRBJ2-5	CASSPPGLAGVETQYF
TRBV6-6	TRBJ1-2	CASTPANYGYTF
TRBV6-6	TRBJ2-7	CASSYAAHEQYF
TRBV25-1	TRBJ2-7	CASSEPGTIYEQYF
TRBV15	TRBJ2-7	CATSRAPGGSYEQYF
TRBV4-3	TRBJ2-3	CASSLLGDTQYF
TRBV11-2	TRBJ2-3	CASSLKPADTQYF
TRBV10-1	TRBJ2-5	CASSEWASGTQYF
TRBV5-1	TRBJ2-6	CASGQGGSGANVLTF
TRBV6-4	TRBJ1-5	CASSDSISQGAKIGDQPQHF
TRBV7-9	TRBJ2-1	CASSSPSSSGGDDEQFF
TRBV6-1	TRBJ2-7	CASRAGGVEQYF
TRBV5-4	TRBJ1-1	CASSLAAGASTEAFF
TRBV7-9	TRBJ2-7	CASSLVGIEQYF
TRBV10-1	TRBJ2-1	CASGGPSGEQFF
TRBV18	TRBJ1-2	CASSSTDRGYTF